One T cell receptor (beta chain) is described in this entry. With V trimmed by 5 bases and J by 0 bases, 2 bases remained unmatched. The CDR3 is 14 amino acids. Germline values: CDR1 SGHTA, CDR2 FQGTGA. This record belongs to a study of beta chain features in type 1 diabetes. As every portion of the isolated RNA was reverse transcribed, the sequencing read expressed TCRB transcripts. Profiled with immunoSEQ multiplex PCR; TCRdb holds only in-frame clones, not every one. The sample yields a few hundred thousand clones, over 13% seen once. The material sequenced was naive CD4+ T cells from blood. This clonotype was sampled from a woman aged 18 to 35 in good health. The gene calls are TRBV7-3 and TRBJ1-1; 8 bases line up with TRBD1. Written as DNA, the CDR3 is TGTGCCAGCAGCGACAGGGGTATGAACACTGAAGCTTTCTTT. It translates to CASSDRGMNTEAFF.